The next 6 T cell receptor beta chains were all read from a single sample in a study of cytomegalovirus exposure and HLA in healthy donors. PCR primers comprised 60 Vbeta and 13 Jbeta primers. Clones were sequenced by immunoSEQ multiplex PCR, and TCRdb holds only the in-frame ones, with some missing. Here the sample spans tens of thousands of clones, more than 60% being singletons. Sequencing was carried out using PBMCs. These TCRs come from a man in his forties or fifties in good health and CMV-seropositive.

CDR3 amino acids: CASSPTGGAGTGELFF. The CDR3 DNA follows: TGTGCCAGCAGCCCCACCGGGGGAGCTGGCACCGGGGAGCTGTTTTTT. The chain employs TRBV27 and TRBJ2-2; D might be TRBD2 (6 bases). Looked up from germline, CDR1 is MNHEY and CDR2 is SMNVEV (reference sequence). V was cut by 6 bases and J by 4 bases, with 18 bases left in between. The CDR3 has 16 residues.

The CDR3 sequence: CATSRGNYGYTF. CDR3 DNA sequence: TGTGCCACCTCAAGAGGGAACTATGGCTACACCTTC. This chain links TRBV28 with TRBJ1-2; no firm D call. Germline V lookup: CDR1 MDHEN, CDR2 SYDVKM. This CDR3 spans 12 amino acids. The ends were cut back, 10 bases at V and 2 bases at J, with 11 bases in the middle.

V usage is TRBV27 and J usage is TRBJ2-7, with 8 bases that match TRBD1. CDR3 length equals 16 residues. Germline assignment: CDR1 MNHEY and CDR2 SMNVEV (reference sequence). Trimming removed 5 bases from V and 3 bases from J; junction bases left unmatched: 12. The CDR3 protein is CASSQYRTGPNYEQYF. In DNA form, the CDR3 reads TGTGCCAGCAGTCAGTACCGGACAGGGCCAAACTACGAGCAGTACTTC.

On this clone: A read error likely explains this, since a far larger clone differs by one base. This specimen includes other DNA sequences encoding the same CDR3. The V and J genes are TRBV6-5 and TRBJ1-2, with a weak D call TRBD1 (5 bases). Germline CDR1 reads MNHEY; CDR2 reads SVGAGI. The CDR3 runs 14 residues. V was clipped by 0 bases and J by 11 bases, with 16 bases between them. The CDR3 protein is CASSYSNSGPGYTF. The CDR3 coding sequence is TGTGCCAGCAGTTACTCGAACTCAGGGCCCGGATACACCTTC.

CDR3: CASSPYSGGVQETQYF. The CDR3 region has the DNA TGTGCCAGCAGCCCCTATAGCGGGGGGGTCCAAGAGACCCAGTACTTC. V gene TRBV13 combines with J gene TRBJ2-5; 11 bases map to TRBD2. This CDR3 spans 16 amino acids. Germline CDR1 is PRHDT and CDR2 is FYEKMQ (reference sequence). Trimming cost V 5 bases and J 1 base; bases outside gene matches: 6.

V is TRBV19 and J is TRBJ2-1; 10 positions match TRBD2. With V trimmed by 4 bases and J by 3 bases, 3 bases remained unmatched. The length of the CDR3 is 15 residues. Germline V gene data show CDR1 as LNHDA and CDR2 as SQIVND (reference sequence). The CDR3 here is CASSTSGGIYNEQFF. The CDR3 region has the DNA TGTGCCAGTAGTACTAGCGGGGGAATCTACAATGAGCAGTTCTTC.